What follows are 9 T cell receptor beta chains derived from one specimen sequenced in a study of metastatic and nonmetastatic thyroid tumors. TCRdb re-clonotyped the PCR reads through MiXCR. The table has thousands of clones, approximately 25% seen once. Not a single patient had been given any form of treatment at any point before undergoing thyroid surgery. The sequencing sample was made of adjacent normal tissue. Receptors were obtained from a male donor with papillary thyroid cancer or a benign thyroid nodule (not recorded which). Some clones in this sample may be carry-over from other donors' samples.

Judged by abundance, this clone is large. This chain links TRBV2 with TRBJ2-2; no definite D call. V was shortened by 3 bases and J by 4 bases, with 9 bases between the two germline ends. Germline CDR1 SNHLY, CDR2 FYNNEI. CDR3 length: 14 residues. The CDR3 DNA follows: TGTGCCAGCAGTGAGGGCCGACTCACCGGGGAGCTGTTTTTT. Its translation: CASSEGRLTGELFF.

Within the sample, this clone is medium-sized (0.01 to 0.1%). The V gene is TRBV11-2, the J gene TRBJ1-6; weak D call: TRBD1 (6 bases). Germline V lookup: CDR1 SGHAT, CDR2 FQNNGV. This CDR3 contains 15 residues. V was trimmed by 1 base and J by 7 bases, leaving 11 bases between them. This chain's CDR3 is CASSLGQGRNSPLHF. The CDR3 DNA is TGTGCCAGCAGCTTAGGGCAGGGGAGGAATTCACCCCTCCACTTT.

This clone occurred a few times. V gene TRBV2 combines with J gene TRBJ2-7; 8 positions agree with TRBD2. Trimming at V came to 2 bases and at J to 2 bases, leaving 5 bases not matched to a gene. CDR1 and CDR2 (germline): SNHLY, FYNNEI. The CDR3 extends over 15 amino acids. The CDR3 sequence is CASSERRGGPYEQYF. The CDR3 nucleotides are TGTGCCAGCAGTGAAAGACGGGGGGGCCCCTACGAGCAGTACTTC.

This clone was seen repeatedly, ten times or more. The chain carries TRBV12-3 or TRBV12-4 and TRBJ2-3; 8 bases match TRBD2. Trimming removed 3 bases from V and 0 bases from J; junction bases left unmatched: 8. The CDR3 spans 17 residues. For the CDR3, the DNA is TGTGCCAGCAGTTTGGCGGGGAGCGGGGGCAGCACAGATACGCAGTATTTT. Its protein is CASSLAGSGGSTDTQYF.

This clone is large by share. This chain connects TRBV19 to TRBJ2-1; TRBD2 agrees at 10 bases. The CDR3 has 17 residues. Trimming took 0 bases from V and 4 from J; bases not matched to a gene: 6. The germline V gene has CDR1 LNHDA and CDR2 SQIVND (reference sequence). Here the CDR3 reads CASSIDRAAGGYNEQFF. The CDR3 DNA is TGTGCCAGTAGTATAGATCGTGCAGCGGGAGGGTACAATGAGCAGTTCTTC.

This chain connects TRBV6-2 or TRBV6-3 to TRBJ1-4; a possible D gene is TRBD1 (6 bases). Looked up from germline, CDR1 is MNHEY and CDR2 is SVGEGT. V was cut by 2 bases and J by 7 bases, with 20 bases left in between. The CDR3 is 17 residues long. The CDR3 sequence is CASSYRAVGRGGEKLFF. CDR3 bases: TGTGCCAGCAGTTACCGCGCTGTTGGCAGGGGCGGTGAAAAACTGTTTTTT.

This clone was found a few times. The rearrangement joins TRBV12-3 or TRBV12-4 to TRBJ2-7; D gene ambiguous. This CDR3 is built from 12 residues. The V and J ends lost 2 bases and 2 bases respectively, with 4 bases between them. This CDR3 reads CASSLFPYEQYF. CDR3 nucleotide sequence: TGTGCCAGCAGTTTATTCCCCTACGAGCAGTACTTC.

The rearrangement links TRBV20-1 to TRBJ1-1, with 8 bases that match TRBD1. The CDR3 spans 14 residues. The V gene end was trimmed by 4 bases and the J gene end by 1 base; junction bases not matched to a gene: 5. The V gene's germline CDR1 is DFQATT and CDR2 SNEGSKA (reference sequence). DNA for the CDR3: TGCAGTGCTATTCCGGGACAGGCGAACACTGAAGCTTTCTTT. As protein: CSAIPGQANTEAFF.

The sample holds a few counts of this clone. The chain recombines TRBV6-1 with TRBJ1-1, with D unresolved. The germline V and J ends were trimmed by 2 bases and 7 bases, with 14 bases remaining between them. In germline, CDR1 is MNHNS, CDR2 SASEGT. The CDR3 extends over 14 amino acids. DNA for the CDR3: TGTGCCAGCAGTGAAACGAAGGCCGCCCTTGAAGCTTTCTTT. It yields the protein CASSETKAALEAFF.